Below, 7 T cell receptor beta chains from the same sample are listed, as sequenced in a study of T cell responses to AZD1222 COVID-19 vaccine. Sequencing was performed with immunoSEQ multiplex PCR; in TCRdb, only in-frame clones are kept and a portion is missing. The sample records 120,000 or so clones, roughly 90% being singletons. This material consisted of peripheral blood, taken on day 0 of AZD1222 vaccination. The origin of the receptors is an adult in good health.

The CDR3 is CASRGTVNTEAFF. The CDR3 region has the DNA TGTGCCAGCAGGGGGACGGTGAACACTGAAGCTTTCTTT. The V gene is TRBV6-5, the J gene TRBJ1-1; D might be TRBD1 (5 bases). Trimming cost V 6 bases and J 0 bases, with 8 bases left between them. The germline gives CDR1 MNHEY, CDR2 SVGAGI. There are 13 residues in the CDR3.

This chain connects TRBV28 to TRBJ2-2; no firm D call. The V and J ends lost 8 bases and 6 bases respectively, with 16 bases between them. The CDR3 is 14 residues long. Germline assignment: CDR1 MDHEN and CDR2 SYDVKM. The CDR3 protein is CASLPTSEAGELFF. The CDR3 DNA follows: TGTGCCAGCCTTCCGACCTCCGAAGCCGGGGAGCTGTTTTTT.

This sequence joins TRBV9 and TRBJ2-7, with 8 nucleotides matching TRBD2. CDR1 is SGDLS and CDR2 is YYNGEE in the germline V gene. This CDR3 is built from 16 residues. The junction had 9 bases not matched to a gene; V was cut back by 4 bases and J by 0 bases. In DNA, the CDR3 is TGTGCCAGCAGCCCCCGGGAGGGCTTTAGCTCCTACGAGCAGTACTTC. Its translation is CASSPREGFSSYEQYF.

The chain uses TRBV6-5 and TRBJ2-7; 7 bases match TRBD2. From germline, CDR1 is MNHEY and CDR2 SVGAGI. The CDR3 runs to 15 residues. Trimming removed 6 bases from V and 0 bases from J; junction bases left unmatched: 8. CDR3 in amino acids: CASSKASGPSYEQYF. CDR3 coding DNA: TGTGCCAGCAGCAAGGCTAGCGGACCCTCCTACGAGCAGTACTTC.

This sequence joins TRBV27 and TRBJ2-5, with D possibly being TRBD2 (5 bases). Trimming cost V 5 bases and J 4 bases, with 14 bases left between them. The CDR3 sequence is 14 residues long. Looked up from germline, CDR1 is MNHEY and CDR2 is SMNVEV (reference sequence). The CDR3 protein is CASSAGLNGETQYF. The CDR3 DNA reads TGTGCCAGCAGTGCGGGTCTTAACGGAGAGACCCAGTACTTC.

The chain links TRBV15 to TRBJ1-5; possible D gene TRBD1, 5 bases. Per germline, CDR1 LNHNV and CDR2 YYDKDF (reference sequence). The CDR3 totals 14 residues. Trimming removed 1 base at V and 6 bases at J, with 10 bases between. Here the CDR3 reads CATSRGREIQPQHF. The CDR3 DNA is TGTGCCACCAGCAGAGGCAGGGAGATTCAGCCCCAGCATTTT.

The rearrangement links TRBV5-1 to TRBJ1-3, with TRBD1 matching 10 bases. Germline V gene data show CDR1 as SGHRS and CDR2 as YFSETQ. The CDR3 sequence is 15 residues long. V lost 4 bases, J lost 2 bases, and 3 bases stayed unmatched. The CDR3 protein is CASSPGTGAGNTIYF. CDR3 bases: TGCGCCAGCAGCCCGGGGACAGGGGCTGGAAACACCATATATTTT.